The 23 T cell receptor beta chains reported below all come from one sample, sequenced in a study of CXCR3-negative and CXCR3-positive naive CD8 T cells. Findings of the study overall: Hydrophobicity of TRB CDR3s was greater in CXCR3-positive naive cells than in CXCR3-negative naive cells.

TRB cDNA libraries were made by UMI-labeled 5' RACE. TCRdb derives one entry per CDR3 protein from the 5' RACE reads, leaving out DNA. This sample carries about 120,000 distinct CDR3 sequences, with 0.35% to 0.4% going to the ten biggest clones. Antigens of these TCRs are unknown. Specimen: naive CXCR3+ CD8+ T cells from blood. The subset was: CD45RO-CCR7+CD27+CD95- naive CD8+ T cells expressing CXCR3 (TNR3+). These receptors were taken from a human donor in good health. Some clones in this sample may be carry-over from other donors' samples.

This CDR3 is CASSSGQGPPYEQYF. This sequence joins TRBV27 and TRBJ2-7; TCRdb picks TRBD1, but there is no DNA to check that call. The CDR3 contains 15 residues. Germline V gene lookup returns CDR1 MNHEY and CDR2 SMNVEV (reference sequence).

The chain combines TRBV19 with TRBJ2-1; absent DNA, TCRdb's TRBD2 call cannot be checked. CDR3 length: 15 residues. The germline gives CDR1 LNHDA, CDR2 SQIVND (reference sequence). The CDR3 is CASSMGLQMYNEQFF.

The rearrangement links TRBV7-9 to TRBJ2-1; as DNA is missing, the TRBD2 call by TCRdb cannot be tested. This CDR3 has 17 residues. Germline V lookup: CDR1 SEHNR, CDR2 FQNEAQ (reference sequence). CDR3 loop: CASSPLSLAGVYNEQFF.

The chain is built from TRBV7-6 and TRBJ2-7. This CDR3 spans 13 amino acids. The germline gives CDR1 SGHVS, CDR2 FNYEAQ. CDR3 residues: CASSFSMGYEQYF. The whole variable domain, remainder taken from reference TRBV7-6 and TRBJ2-7, is GAGVSQSPRYKVTKRGQDVALRCDPISGHVSLYWYRQALGQGPEFLTYFNYEAQQDKSGLPNDRFSAERPEGSISTLTIQRTEQRDSAMYRCASSFSMGYEQYFGPGTRLTVT.

The gene calls are TRBV13 and TRBJ2-2; TCRdb's D gene call, TRBD2, goes unchecked for lack of DNA. Germline values: CDR1 PRHDT, CDR2 FYEKMQ (reference sequence). CDR3 length: 22 residues. CDR3 region: CASSPTPRGLSSGRASTGELFF.

The rearrangement links TRBV28 to TRBJ1-6. This CDR3 has 16 residues. CDR1 is MDHEN, CDR2 SYDVKM, per germline. CDR3 in amino acids: CASSLPWGVLNSPLHF.

The chain carries TRBV4-1 and TRBJ2-7; lacking DNA, the TRBD1 call made by TCRdb goes unchecked. The CDR3 has 14 amino acids. The germline gives CDR1 MGHRA, CDR2 YSYEKL. This chain's CDR3 is CASSQEAGVYEQYF.

The chain couples TRBV6-5 to TRBJ1-1; the TCRdb D gene call, TRBD1, has no DNA to confirm it. Germline V gene sequence: CDR1 MNHEY, CDR2 SVGAGI. The length of the CDR3 is 14 residues. CDR3 region: CASREWDRGKEAFF.

This chain uses TRBV28 with TRBJ2-5; TCRdb gives TRBD2 as the D gene, but with no DNA this cannot be confirmed. The CDR3 consists of 16 residues. Germline CDR1 and CDR2: MDHEN and SYDVKM. CDR3 in amino acids: CASSFMSSGRQETQYF.

The chain uses TRBV4-3 and TRBJ2-3; TCRdb's D call, TRBD1, is unchecked because there is no DNA. Germline lookup yields CDR1 LGHNA and CDR2 YSLEER. The CDR3 is 16 residues long. CDR3 residues: CASSQEHRGAADTQYF.

The chain couples TRBV5-1 to TRBJ2-5. Germline lookup yields CDR1 SGHRS and CDR2 YFSETQ. This CDR3 has 14 residues. The CDR3: CASSLESSQETQYF.

CDR3 residues: CAISWTSGERYF. The J gene is TRBJ2-7, the V gene TRBV10-3. Germline CDR1 is ENHRY and CDR2 is SYGVKD. CDR3 size: 12 residues.

V usage is TRBV3-1 and J usage is TRBJ2-7; TCRdb reports TRBD2, a call that lacks DNA to check it against. CDR1 is LGHDT and CDR2 is YNNKEL in the germline V gene (reference sequence). The CDR3 sequence is 14 residues long. The CDR3 sequence: CAKTGGLREWEQYF.

Here the CDR3 reads CASRGPLLGPFNTGELFF. This sequence joins TRBV7-9 and TRBJ2-2; TCRdb outputs TRBD2, but without DNA this stays unchecked. Looked up from germline, CDR1 is SEHNR and CDR2 is FQNEAQ (reference sequence). CDR3 length equals 18 residues.

CDR3 sequence: CSARGDYPSAVDHNEQFF. The chain uses TRBV20-1 and TRBJ2-1; TCRdb selects TRBD2, and the lack of DNA leaves this call unchecked. Germline V gene data show CDR1 as DFQATT and CDR2 as SNEGSKA (reference sequence). The CDR3 contains 18 residues.

CDR3: CASSPRRGGGTETQYF. V usage is TRBV7-9 and J usage is TRBJ2-5; the TRBD2 assignment by TCRdb is unverifiable without DNA. The CDR3 runs to 16 residues. Germline V lookup: CDR1 SEHNR, CDR2 FQNEAQ (reference sequence).

The chain recombines TRBV5-4 with TRBJ2-7. The CDR3 sequence is 14 residues long. Germline V CDR1 and CDR2: SGHNT, YYREEE (reference sequence). The CDR3 sequence is CASSLKGSSYEQYF.

The CDR3: CASSLEPQRADTGELFF. This chain connects TRBV5-1 to TRBJ2-2; lacking DNA, the TRBD1 call made by TCRdb goes unchecked. Germline CDR1 is SGHRS and CDR2 is YFSETQ. This CDR3 comprises 17 residues.

The chain links TRBV28 to TRBJ2-5; TCRdb's D call, TRBD1, is unchecked because there is no DNA. Germline lookup yields CDR1 MDHEN and CDR2 SYDVKM. The CDR3 loop spans 15 amino acids. The CDR3 loop is CASSLMGQPQETQYF. Full variable domain (missing parts from reference TRBV28 and TRBJ2-5): DVKVTQSSRYLVKRTGEKVFLECVQDMDHENMFWYRQDPGLGLRLIYFSYDVKMKEKGDIPEGYSVSREKKERFSLILESASTNQTSMYLCASSLMGQPQETQYFGPGTRLLVL.

This rearrangement joins TRBV20-1 to TRBJ1-1; TCRdb gives TRBD1 as the D gene, but with no DNA this cannot be confirmed. Germline CDR1 and CDR2: DFQATT and SNEGSKA (reference sequence). The CDR3 has 14 amino acids. CDR3 amino acids: CSARERDRDTEAFF.

The V gene is TRBV27, the J gene TRBJ1-1; checking the TCRdb D call of TRBD1 is not possible without DNA. Germline V gene lookup returns CDR1 MNHEY and CDR2 SMNVEV (reference sequence). The CDR3 totals 17 residues. The CDR3 sequence is CASTSTGASKAYTEAFF.

The genes are TRBV4-1 and TRBJ2-5; TCRdb's D call, TRBD1, is unchecked because there is no DNA. The CDR3 runs to 16 residues. CDR1 and CDR2 from the germline V gene are MGHRA and YSYEKL. CDR3 sequence: CASSQVGGELLRTQYF.

This sequence joins TRBV7-9 and TRBJ1-1. In germline, CDR1 is SEHNR, CDR2 FQNEAQ (reference sequence). This CDR3 spans 15 amino acids. The CDR3 spells CASSLPTVLNTEAFF.